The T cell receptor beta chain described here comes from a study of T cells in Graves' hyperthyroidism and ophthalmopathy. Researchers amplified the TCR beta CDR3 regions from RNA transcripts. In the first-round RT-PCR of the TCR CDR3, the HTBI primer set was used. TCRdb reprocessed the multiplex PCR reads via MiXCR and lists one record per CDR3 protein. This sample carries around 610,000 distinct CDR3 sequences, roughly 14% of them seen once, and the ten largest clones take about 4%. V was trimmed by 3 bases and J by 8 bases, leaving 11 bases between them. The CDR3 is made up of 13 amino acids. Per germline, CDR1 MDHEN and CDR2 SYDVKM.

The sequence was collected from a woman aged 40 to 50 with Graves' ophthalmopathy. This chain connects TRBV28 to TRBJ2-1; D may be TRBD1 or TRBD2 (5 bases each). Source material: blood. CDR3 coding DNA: TGTGCCAGCAGTTTTGGGGGAGAGGATGAGCAGTTCTTC. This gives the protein CASSFGGEDEQFF.